One and the same sample provided the 10 T cell receptor beta chains below, sequenced in a study of blood T cell repertoires in COVID-19. Assay: immunoSEQ multiplex PCR; the TCRdb copy retains only in-frame clones and omits some. The repertoire holds 60,000 to 75,000 clones, with around nine tenths as singletons. The material sequenced was peripheral blood. These receptors came from a woman aged 55-69 years with acute or convalescent COVID-19.

This chain uses TRBV12-5 with TRBJ2-1, with 11 bases lining up with TRBD2. The junction had 5 bases not matched to a gene; V was cut back by 5 bases and J by 5 bases. Germline assignment: CDR1 LGHNT and CDR2 FRNRAP. The CDR3 length is 15 residues. In nucleotides, the CDR3 is TGTGCTAGTGGTGCTGGGACTAGCGGTGACAATGAGCAGTTCTTC. Residues: CASGAGTSGDNEQFF.

This rearrangement joins TRBV12-3 or TRBV12-4 to TRBJ2-7, with 7 bases that match TRBD1. The length of the CDR3 is 13 residues. Trimming removed 6 bases from V and 0 bases from J; junction bases left unmatched: 2. The CDR3 protein is CASRQGSSYEQYF. For the CDR3, the DNA is TGTGCCAGCAGACAGGGGAGCTCCTACGAGCAGTACTTC.

V is TRBV14 and J is TRBJ2-1, with TRBD2 identical over 7 bases. Germline CDR1 SGHDN, CDR2 FVKESK. Losses at the gene ends were 3 bases for V and 0 bases for J; bases not matched to a gene: 11. This CDR3 has 18 amino acids. In DNA form, the CDR3 reads TGTGCCAGCAGCCAGTTATCGGACTGGACTAGCTCCTACAATGAGCAGTTCTTC. Protein sequence: CASSQLSDWTSSYNEQFF.

This rearrangement joins TRBV18 to TRBJ1-2; D unclear. In germline, CDR1 is KGHSH, CDR2 LQKENI. V lost 4 bases, J lost 8 bases, and 23 bases lay in between. This CDR3 contains 16 residues. CDR3 protein: CASSRDPTSLSLGYTF. In DNA, the CDR3 is TGTGCCAGCTCACGCGACCCGACAAGTCTCTCCCTGGGCTACACCTTC.

In this sample, this clone turned up once. The chain is built from TRBV19 and TRBJ1-6; TRBD1 aligns across 9 bases. Trimming removed 6 bases from V and 10 bases from J; junction bases left unmatched: 7. The CDR3 is 14 residues long. Germline V CDR1 and CDR2: LNHDA, SQIVND (reference sequence). This CDR3 reads CASRTGGDASPLHF. As DNA, the CDR3 is TGTGCCAGTAGGACAGGGGGAGACGCCTCACCCCTCCACTTT.

This chain connects TRBV28 to TRBJ1-5, with a tentative D call TRBD1 (5 bases). Germline-derived CDR1 and CDR2 are MDHEN and SYDVKM. This CDR3 has 14 amino acids. V lost 6 bases and J lost 4, with 13 bases in between. The CDR3: CASSQGGTNQPQHF. Written as DNA, the CDR3 is TGTGCCAGCAGCCAGGGAGGTACTAATCAGCCCCAGCATTTT.

The V call is TRBV5-1, the J call TRBJ2-7; weak D call: TRBD2 (6 bases). Germline loops: CDR1 SGHRS, CDR2 YFSETQ. There are 13 residues in the CDR3. V was clipped by 3 bases and J by 8 bases, with 15 bases between them. The CDR3 loop is CASSSGEGWQQYF. The CDR3 region has the DNA TGCGCCAGCAGCTCGGGAGAGGGGTGGCAGCAGTACTTC.

CDR3 bases: TGTGCCAGCAGCATATGGACAGGGTCCCCTCTCTACGAGCAGTACTTC. Amino acids: CASSIWTGSPLYEQYF. The chain is built from TRBV13 and TRBJ2-7, with 8 bases lining up with TRBD1. This CDR3 is 16 amino acids long. Germline V CDR1 and CDR2: PRHDT, FYEKMQ (reference sequence). Trimming took 5 bases from V and 3 from J; bases not matched to a gene: 12. The full variable domain, completed using reference TRBV13 and TRBJ2-7, is AAGVIQSPRHLIKEKRETATLKCYPIPRHDTVYWYQQGPGQDPQFLISFYEKMQSDKGSIPDRFSAQQFSDYHSELNMSSLELGDSALYFCASSIWTGSPLYEQYFGPGTRLTVT.

The chain links TRBV6-4 to TRBJ2-5, with a weak D call TRBD1 (6 bases). CDR3 length: 17 residues. The V end lost 4 bases, the J end lost 4 bases, and 22 bases lay between the germline ends. Looked up from germline, CDR1 is MRHNA and CDR2 is SNTAGT. The CDR3 DNA reads TGTGCCAGCAGTGTGATCGAAGCAAAGCGAGGGGGAGAGACCCAGTACTTC. Translated, it gives CASSVIEAKRGGETQYF.

The V gene is TRBV5-1, the J gene TRBJ1-1; D gene ambiguous. V was pared by 0 bases and J by 11 bases, with 11 bases between. The CDR3 spans 12 residues. Germline V gives CDR1 SGHRS, CDR2 YFSETQ. For the CDR3, the DNA is TGCGCCAGCAGCTTGGCCGGGGTTTGGGCTTTCTTT. Translated, it gives CASSLAGVWAFF.